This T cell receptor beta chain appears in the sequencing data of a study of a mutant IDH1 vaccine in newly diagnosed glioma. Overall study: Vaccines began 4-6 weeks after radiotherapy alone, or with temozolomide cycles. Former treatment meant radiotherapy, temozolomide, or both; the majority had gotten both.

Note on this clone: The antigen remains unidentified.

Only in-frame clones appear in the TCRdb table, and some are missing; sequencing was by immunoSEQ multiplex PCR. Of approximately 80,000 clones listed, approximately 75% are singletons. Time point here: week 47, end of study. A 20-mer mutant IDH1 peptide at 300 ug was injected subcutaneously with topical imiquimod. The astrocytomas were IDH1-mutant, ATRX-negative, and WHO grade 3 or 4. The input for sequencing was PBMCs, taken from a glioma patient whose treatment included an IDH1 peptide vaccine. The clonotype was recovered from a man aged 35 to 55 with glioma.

The CDR3 is CASGLRGGSSYNEQFF. The CDR3 DNA reads TGTGCTAGTGGTTTGCGGGGGGGGAGCTCCTACAATGAGCAGTTCTTC. The chain has TRBV12-5 and TRBJ2-1, with 8 bases lining up with TRBD2. Trimming cost V 2 bases and J 0 bases; bases outside gene matches: 3. Germline V gene sequence: CDR1 LGHNT, CDR2 FRNRAP. CDR3 length equals 16 residues.